This T cell receptor beta chain emerged from a study of naive and memory T cell subsets. The germline gives CDR1 SGHRS, CDR2 YFSETQ. This CDR3 has 13 amino acids. Deletions cut 2 bases from V and 5 bases from J, with 8 bases between. An oligonucleotide containing a UMI was ligated to the 3' end of TCR cDNA. This clonotype showed up many times. Four PCR rounds used nested alpha and beta constant region primers plus the SP2 primer. TCRdb re-called the 5' RACE reads through MiXCR, storing one row per CDR3 protein. The sample gives some 60,000 distinct CDR3 sequences, 8% to 9% of which show up once; roughly a fifth is in the top ten.

This TCR was recovered from a female donor in good health. The rearrangement joins TRBV5-1 to TRBJ2-1; TRBD1 might be the D (6 bases). Written as DNA, the CDR3 is TGCGCCAGCAGCTTCGGACAGCACAATGAGCAGTTCTTC. As protein: CASSFGQHNEQFF. Variable domain in full (rest from reference TRBV5-1 and TRBJ2-1): KAGVTQTPRYLIKTRGQQVTLSCSPISGHRSVSWYQQTPGQGLQFLFEYFSETQRNKGNFPGRFSGRQFSNSRSEMNVSTLELGDSALYLCASSFGQHNEQFFGPGTRLTVL.